These 22 T cell receptor beta chains were sequenced from one sample in a study of lymphopenia after photon versus proton radiotherapy. The method was immunoSEQ multiplex PCR; TCRdb's version includes in-frame clones alone and lacks a portion of them. The sample includes around 160,000 clones, more than 85% of them seen just once. The material sequenced was peripheral blood, taken from a patient treated with photon-based radiotherapy. The receptor set was obtained from a man aged 45-65 years with gastric cancer.

The chain combines TRBV29-1 with TRBJ2-7; TRBD2 agrees at 9 bases. The CDR3 runs 14 residues. Per the germline V gene, CDR1 is SQVTM and CDR2 is ANQGSEA. Trimming removed 6 bases from V and 4 bases from J; junction bases left unmatched: 10. This CDR3 reads CSVVIPSGTYEQYF. DNA for the CDR3: TGCAGCGTCGTCATCCCTAGCGGGACTTACGAGCAGTACTTC.

This clone has just one count. The V gene is TRBV19, the J gene TRBJ1-5, with 7 nucleotides matching TRBD1. CDR1 and CDR2 from the germline V gene are LNHDA and SQIVND (reference sequence). Trimming at V came to 4 bases and at J to 0 bases, leaving 3 bases not matched to a gene. This CDR3 contains 15 residues. The CDR3 spells CASSTRGGSNQPQHF. CDR3 sequence (DNA): TGTGCCAGTAGTACCAGGGGGGGTAGCAATCAGCCCCAGCATTTT.

The chain has TRBV6-5 and TRBJ2-7, with D uncertain. CDR3 length: 14 residues. V lost 0 bases and J 2 bases, leaving 8 bases between the germline ends. Germline-derived CDR1 and CDR2 are MNHEY and SVGAGI. CDR3 sequence reads: CASSYSTAAYEQYF. CDR3 in DNA: TGTGCCAGCAGTTACTCGACGGCGGCCTACGAGCAGTACTTC.

The chain employs TRBV7-8 and TRBJ2-1; tentatively, D is TRBD2 (6 bases). The ends were cut back, 1 base at V and 9 bases at J, with 10 bases in the middle. The CDR3 runs 13 residues. Looked up from germline, CDR1 is SGHVS and CDR2 is FQNEAQ. The CDR3 loop is CASSLDSGVEQFF. The CDR3 DNA sequence: TGTGCCAGCAGCTTAGATAGCGGCGTTGAGCAGTTCTTC. Full variable domain (rest looked up from reference TRBV7-8 and TRBJ2-1): GAGVSQSPRYKVAKRGQDVALRCDPISGHVSLFWYQQALGQGPEFLTYFQNEAQLDKSGLPSDRFFAERPEGSVSTLKIQRTQQEDSAVYLCASSLDSGVEQFFGPGTRLTVL.

J is TRBJ2-6 and V is TRBV28; D gene ambiguous. Deletions cut 2 bases from V and 0 bases from J, with 8 bases between. The CDR3 consists of 16 residues. CDR1 and CDR2 (germline): MDHEN, SYDVKM. The CDR3 is CASSLDMSSGANVLTF. CDR3 in DNA: TGTGCCAGCAGTTTAGATATGTCCTCTGGGGCCAACGTCCTGACTTTC.

V usage is TRBV5-4 and J usage is TRBJ1-2, with TRBD1 identical over 11 bases. Germline values: CDR1 SGHNT, CDR2 YYREEE (reference sequence). Germline trimming cut 0 bases from V and 5 bases from J; bases unmatched to any gene: 3. This CDR3 has 15 amino acids. The CDR3 here is CASSLGTGGLYGYTF. CDR3 DNA: TGTGCCAGCAGCTTGGGGACAGGGGGCTTATATGGCTACACCTTC.

CDR3 coding DNA: TGTGCCAGCAGTTACACGCGGGACAGGGCCACCTATGGCTACACCTTC. This sequence encodes CASSYTRDRATYGYTF. V is TRBV6-7 and J is TRBJ1-2; 9 nucleotides agree with TRBD1. TRBV6-7 belongs to the ORF category, with a function that is uncertain. This CDR3 has 16 residues. The V gene end was trimmed by 2 bases and the J gene end by 4 bases; junction bases not matched to a gene: 8.

The chain has TRBV9 and TRBJ2-1; TRBD2 aligns across 12 bases. Per the germline V gene, CDR1 is SGDLS and CDR2 is YYNGEE. V dropped 4 bases and J dropped 15; count of bases not matched to a gene: 14. This CDR3 contains 15 residues. Here the CDR3 DNA reads TGTGCCAGCAGCACCGTGGGCCTAGCGGGAGGGCCTCTGTTCTTC. It encodes CASSTVGLAGGPLFF.

The chain uses TRBV6-5 and TRBJ2-5; a weak D match, TRBD1 (6 bases). CDR1 MNHEY and CDR2 SVGAGI come from the germline V gene. The V end lost 2 bases, the J end lost 7 bases, and 8 bases lay between the germline ends. The CDR3 has 12 amino acids. The CDR3 DNA sequence: TGTGCCAGCAGTTACCCGACAGGGACCCAGTACTTC. It yields the protein CASSYPTGTQYF.

The V call is TRBV18, the J call TRBJ2-2; D is unclear. Germline assignment: CDR1 KGHSH and CDR2 LQKENI. The CDR3 contains 12 residues. V shed 5 bases and J shed 6 bases, with 7 bases lying between them. As DNA, the CDR3 is TGTGCCAGCTCATCGTCCGCCGGGGAGCTGTTTTTT. It specifies CASSSSAGELFF.

The V and J genes are TRBV2 and TRBJ2-5, with 14 bases matching TRBD2. V gave up 0 bases and J gave up 3 bases; unmatched junction bases: 6. Per the germline V gene, CDR1 is SNHLY and CDR2 is FYNNEI. The length of the CDR3 is 18 residues. This CDR3 is CASSEAGTSGSLEETQYF. The CDR3 DNA sequence: TGTGCCAGCAGTGAAGCTGGGACTAGCGGGAGCTTGGAAGAGACCCAGTACTTC.

J is TRBJ1-3 and V is TRBV27; D gene uncertain. This CDR3 has 14 residues. Germline V CDR1 and CDR2: MNHEY, SMNVEV (reference sequence). Deletions cut 7 bases from V and 2 bases from J, with 12 bases between. The CDR3 bases are TGTGCCAGCACCTCCGCACGGGCTGGAAACACCATATATTTT. Its translation is CASTSARAGNTIYF.

About this clone: The junction differs from germline at one of its ends, possibly a read error. The V call is TRBV11-2, the J call TRBJ1-5; 7 bases align to TRBD1. The germline V gene encodes CDR1 SGHAT and CDR2 FQNNGV. CDR3 length equals 15 residues. The chain's CDR3 is CASSLDRASNQPQHF. The DNA for the CDR3 is TGTGCCAGCAGCCTAGACAGGGCTAGCAATCAGCCCCAGCATTTT.

This clone was seen more than once but under ten times. CDR3 residues: CASSLDTGGVYGYTF. CDR3 nucleotides: TGTGCCAGCAGCTTAGACACTGGCGGAGTCTATGGCTACACCTTC. The gene calls are TRBV11-3 and TRBJ1-2; D remains ambiguous. V dropped 0 bases and J dropped 4 bases, with 12 bases sitting between them. Germline lookup yields CDR1 SGHNT and CDR2 YENEEA. The CDR3 has 15 residues. Together with reference TRBV11-3 and TRBJ1-2, the CDR3 gives the full variable domain: EAGVVQSPRYKIIEKKQPVAFWCNPISGHNTLYWYLQNLGQGPELLIRYENEEAVDDSQLPKDRFSAERLKGVDSTLKIQPAELGDSAVYLCASSLDTGGVYGYTFGSGTRLTVV.

This chain uses TRBV27 with TRBJ1-2, with 10 bases fitting TRBD1. Germline values: CDR1 MNHEY, CDR2 SMNVEV (reference sequence). The CDR3 extends over 15 amino acids. V shed 4 bases, J shed 2 bases, and the junction held 4 bases outside the gene matches. The CDR3 is CASSSDRGRNYGYTF. The CDR3 coding sequence is TGTGCCAGCAGTTCCGACAGGGGGCGAAACTATGGCTACACCTTC.

This chain uses TRBV19 with TRBJ2-1; 9 bases are a match to TRBD1. The CDR3 loop spans 15 amino acids. V was pared by 1 base and J by 4 bases, with 2 bases of the junction left unmatched. From germline, CDR1 is LNHDA and CDR2 SQIVND (reference sequence). The CDR3 sequence: CASSIGQGGYNEQFF. DNA for the CDR3: TGTGCCAGTAGTATAGGACAGGGGGGTTACAATGAGCAGTTCTTC.

The CDR3 DNA reads as TGTGCCATCCGGCGGACAGCGAACACCGGGGAGCTGTTTTTT. It codes for CAIRRTANTGELFF. The rearrangement uses TRBV28 and TRBJ2-2; TRBD1 is a possible D gene (6 bases). The germline gives CDR1 MDHEN, CDR2 SYDVKM. V dropped 10 bases and J dropped 0 bases, with 12 bases sitting between them. The CDR3 has 14 amino acids.

Comment on this clone: This CDR3 is also generated by other DNA sequences in the sample. V usage is TRBV20-1 and J usage is TRBJ2-1, with 7 bases matching TRBD2. This CDR3 is 11 amino acids long. Germline V gives CDR1 DFQATT, CDR2 SNEGSKA (reference sequence). J was trimmed by 10 bases and V by 5 bases; bases with no gene match: 5. Here the CDR3 DNA reads TGCAGTGCTCGGGACTACCCCGAGCAGTTCTTC. Its translation: CSARDYPEQFF.

J is TRBJ1-1 and V is TRBV25-1, with D maybe TRBD1 (5 bases). The CDR3 contains 16 residues. Germline V gives CDR1 MGHDK, CDR2 SYGVNS. The germline V and J ends were trimmed by 4 bases and 3 bases, with 18 bases remaining between them. The CDR3 protein is CASSGLLDSGDTEAFF. The CDR3 nucleotides read TGTGCCAGCAGTGGGCTTCTCGACAGCGGCGACACTGAAGCTTTCTTT.

This clone appeared a single time. V gene TRBV28 combines with J gene TRBJ1-4, with 7 nucleotides matching TRBD1. The ends lost 6 bases at V and 4 bases at J; junction bases unmatched: 5. Germline CDR1 and CDR2: MDHEN and SYDVKM. The CDR3 has 14 amino acids. The CDR3 here is CASRPGTVNEKLFF. CDR3 coding DNA: TGTGCCAGCAGACCCGGGACAGTTAATGAAAAACTGTTTTTT.

The J gene is TRBJ2-1, the V gene TRBV6-5; a possible D gene is TRBD2 (7 bases). Germline CDR1 is MNHEY and CDR2 is SVGAGI. CDR3 size: 13 residues. V shed 6 bases and J shed 6 bases, with 12 bases lying between them. This CDR3 is CASRRGPGNEQFF. The CDR3 region has the DNA TGTGCCAGCAGGCGGGGGCCCGGCAATGAGCAGTTCTTC.

This clone occurred once. The V and J genes are TRBV7-2 and TRBJ2-7; 10 bases map to TRBD1. Germline CDR1 reads SGHTA; CDR2 reads FQGNSA. The CDR3 totals 14 residues. The V and J ends lost 7 bases and 5 bases, in that order; junction bases with no gene match: 8. DNA of the CDR3: TGTGCCAGCACCAAAGGGGACAGGGGCCACGAGCAGTACTTC. It translates to CASTKGDRGHEQYF.